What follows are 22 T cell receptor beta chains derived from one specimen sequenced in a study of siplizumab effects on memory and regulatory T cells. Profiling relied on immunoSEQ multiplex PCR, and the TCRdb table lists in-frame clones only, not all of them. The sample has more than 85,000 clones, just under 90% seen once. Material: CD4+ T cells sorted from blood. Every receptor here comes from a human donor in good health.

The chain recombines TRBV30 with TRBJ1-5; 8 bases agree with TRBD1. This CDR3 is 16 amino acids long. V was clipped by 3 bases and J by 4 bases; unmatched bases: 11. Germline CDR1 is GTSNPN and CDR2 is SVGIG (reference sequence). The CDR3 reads CAWREYRGGRNQPQHF. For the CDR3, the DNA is TGTGCCTGGAGGGAGTACAGGGGGGGTCGGAATCAGCCCCAGCATTTT.

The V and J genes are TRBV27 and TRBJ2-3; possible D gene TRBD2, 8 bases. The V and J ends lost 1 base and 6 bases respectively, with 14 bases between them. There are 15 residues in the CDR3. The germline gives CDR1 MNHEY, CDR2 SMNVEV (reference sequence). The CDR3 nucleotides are TGTGCCAGCAGTTTATTACCGGGAGGGGGCGATACGCAGTATTTT. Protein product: CASSLLPGGGDTQYF.

The CDR3 nucleotides read TGCGCCAGCAGCTTGGCCCAGGGCCCCCACAATGAGCAGTTCTTC. Protein product: CASSLAQGPHNEQFF. This sequence joins TRBV5-1 and TRBJ2-1, with a tentative D call TRBD1 (5 bases). The CDR3 is made up of 15 amino acids. The germline V gene encodes CDR1 SGHRS and CDR2 YFSETQ. Trimming shortened V by 0 bases and J by 5 bases, and 12 bases separated the two germline ends.

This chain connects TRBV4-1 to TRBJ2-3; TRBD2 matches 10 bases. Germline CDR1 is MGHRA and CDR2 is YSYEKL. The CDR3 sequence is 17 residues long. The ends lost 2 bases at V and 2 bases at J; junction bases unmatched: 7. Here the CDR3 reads CASSQIGLAATTDTQYF. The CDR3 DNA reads TGCGCCAGCAGCCAAATCGGACTAGCGGCAACCACAGATACGCAGTATTTT.

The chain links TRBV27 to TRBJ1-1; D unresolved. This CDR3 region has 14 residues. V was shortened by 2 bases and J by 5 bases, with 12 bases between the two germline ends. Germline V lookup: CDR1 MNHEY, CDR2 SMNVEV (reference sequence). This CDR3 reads CASSLGLAGTEAFF. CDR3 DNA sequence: TGTGCCAGCAGTTTAGGTCTGGCTGGGACTGAAGCTTTCTTT.

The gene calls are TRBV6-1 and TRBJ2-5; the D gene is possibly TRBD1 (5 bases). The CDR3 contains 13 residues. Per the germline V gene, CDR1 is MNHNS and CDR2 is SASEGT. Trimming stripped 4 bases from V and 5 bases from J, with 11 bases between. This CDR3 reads CASSGQGRETQYF. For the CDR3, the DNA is TGTGCCAGCAGTGGCCAGGGCCGGGAGACCCAGTACTTC.

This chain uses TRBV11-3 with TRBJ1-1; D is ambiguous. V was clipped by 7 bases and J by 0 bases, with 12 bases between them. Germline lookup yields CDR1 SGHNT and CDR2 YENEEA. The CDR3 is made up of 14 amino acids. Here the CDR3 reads CASTLTRMNTEAFF. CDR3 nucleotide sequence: TGTGCCAGCACACTCACCCGGATGAACACTGAAGCTTTCTTT.

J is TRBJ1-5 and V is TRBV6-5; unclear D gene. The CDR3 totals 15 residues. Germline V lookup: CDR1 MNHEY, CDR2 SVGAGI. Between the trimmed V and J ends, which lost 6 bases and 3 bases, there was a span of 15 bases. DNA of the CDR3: TGTGCCAGCAGGCGGACTCCGCTAGCCAATCAGCCCCAGCATTTT. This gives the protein CASRRTPLANQPQHF.

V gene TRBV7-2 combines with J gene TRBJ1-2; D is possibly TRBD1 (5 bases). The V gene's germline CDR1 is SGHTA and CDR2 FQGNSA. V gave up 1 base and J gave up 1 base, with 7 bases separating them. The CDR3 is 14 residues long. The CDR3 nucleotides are TGTGCCAGCAGCTTAGGACAGAATAACTATGGCTACACCTTC. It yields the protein CASSLGQNNYGYTF.

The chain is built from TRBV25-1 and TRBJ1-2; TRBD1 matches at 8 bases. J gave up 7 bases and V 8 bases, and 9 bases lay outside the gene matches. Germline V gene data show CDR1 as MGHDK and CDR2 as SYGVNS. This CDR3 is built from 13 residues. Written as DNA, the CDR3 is TGTGCCAGCGGCTCAGGGGGCATGGCTGGCTACACCTTC. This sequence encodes CASGSGGMAGYTF.

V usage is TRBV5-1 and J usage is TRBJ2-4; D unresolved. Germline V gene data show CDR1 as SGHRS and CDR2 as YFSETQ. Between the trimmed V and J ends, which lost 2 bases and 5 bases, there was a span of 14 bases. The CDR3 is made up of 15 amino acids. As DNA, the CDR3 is TGCGCCAGCAGCTTAAACTCCCCGGGCGAAAACATTCAGTACTTC. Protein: CASSLNSPGENIQYF.

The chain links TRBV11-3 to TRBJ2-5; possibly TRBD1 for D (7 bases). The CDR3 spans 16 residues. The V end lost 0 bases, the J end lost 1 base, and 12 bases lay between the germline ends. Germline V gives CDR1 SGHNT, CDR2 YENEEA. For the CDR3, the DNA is TGTGCCAGCAGCTTAGAAGGAGGGGACAGCCAAGAGACCCAGTACTTC. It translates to CASSLEGGDSQETQYF.

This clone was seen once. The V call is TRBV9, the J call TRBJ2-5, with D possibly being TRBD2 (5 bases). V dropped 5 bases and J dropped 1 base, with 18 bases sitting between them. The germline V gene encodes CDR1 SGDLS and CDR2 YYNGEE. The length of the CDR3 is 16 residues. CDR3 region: CASSILGAGIQETQYF. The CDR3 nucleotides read TGTGCCAGCAGTATTCTGGGAGCTGGGATCCAAGAGACCCAGTACTTC.

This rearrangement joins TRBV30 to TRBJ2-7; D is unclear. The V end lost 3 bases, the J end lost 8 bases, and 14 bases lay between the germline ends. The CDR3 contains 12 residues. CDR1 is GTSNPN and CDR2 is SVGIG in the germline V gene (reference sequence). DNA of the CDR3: TGTGCCTGGAGAGAGAATGGTGTGAAGCAGTACTTC. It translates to CAWRENGVKQYF.

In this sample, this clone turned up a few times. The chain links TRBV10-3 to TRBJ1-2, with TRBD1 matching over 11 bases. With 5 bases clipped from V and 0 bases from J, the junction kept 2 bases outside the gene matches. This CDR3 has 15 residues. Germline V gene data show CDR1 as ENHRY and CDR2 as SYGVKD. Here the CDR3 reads CAISKGQGANYGYTF. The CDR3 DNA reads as TGTGCCATCAGTAAGGGACAGGGGGCTAACTATGGCTACACCTTC.

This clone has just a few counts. In nucleotides, the CDR3 is TGTGCCAGTAGTATCCTGGGGGAGACCCAGTACTTC. It is translated as CASSILGETQYF. The chain is built from TRBV19 and TRBJ2-5; D is unresolved. Germline V gene sequence: CDR1 LNHDA, CDR2 SQIVND (reference sequence). V lost 3 bases, J lost 5 bases, and 7 bases lay in between. The CDR3 is 12 residues long.

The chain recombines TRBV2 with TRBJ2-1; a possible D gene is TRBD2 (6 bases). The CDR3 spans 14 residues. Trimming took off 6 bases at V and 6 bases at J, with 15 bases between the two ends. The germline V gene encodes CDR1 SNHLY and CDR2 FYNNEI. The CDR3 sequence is CASRVLASVNEQFF. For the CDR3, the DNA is TGTGCCAGCAGAGTCCTAGCGTCGGTCAATGAGCAGTTCTTC.

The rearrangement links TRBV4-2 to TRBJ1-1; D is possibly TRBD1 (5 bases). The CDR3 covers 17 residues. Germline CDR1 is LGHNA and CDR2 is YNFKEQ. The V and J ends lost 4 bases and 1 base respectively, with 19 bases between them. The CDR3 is CASSPVTVIQANTEAFF. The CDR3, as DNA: TGTGCCAGCAGCCCAGTTACGGTAATACAGGCGAACACTGAAGCTTTCTTT.

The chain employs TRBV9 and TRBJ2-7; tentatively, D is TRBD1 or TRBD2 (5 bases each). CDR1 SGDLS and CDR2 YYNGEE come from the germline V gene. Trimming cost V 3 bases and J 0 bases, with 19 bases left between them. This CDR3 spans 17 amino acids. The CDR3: CASSDNREGRFSYEQYF. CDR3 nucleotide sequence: TGTGCCAGCAGCGACAACCGAGAGGGGCGCTTCTCCTACGAGCAGTACTTC. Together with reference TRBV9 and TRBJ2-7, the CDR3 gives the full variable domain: DSGVTQTPKHLITATGQRVTLRCSPRSGDLSVYWYQQSLDQGLQFLIQYYNGEERAKGNILERFSAQQFPDLHSELNLSSLELGDSALYFCASSDNREGRFSYEQYFGPGTRLTVT.

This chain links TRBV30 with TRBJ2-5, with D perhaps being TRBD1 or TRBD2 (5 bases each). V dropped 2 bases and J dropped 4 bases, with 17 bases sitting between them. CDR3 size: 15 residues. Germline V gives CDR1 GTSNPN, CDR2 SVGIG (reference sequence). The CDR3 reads CAWSRTGTRGETQYF. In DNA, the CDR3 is TGTGCCTGGAGTCGGACGGGGACCCGGGGAGAGACCCAGTACTTC.

CDR3 nucleotide sequence: TGTGCCAGCAGTGCCTTGACGGACGGAGCTTTCTTT. Translation: CASSALTDGAFF. V is TRBV25-1 and J is TRBJ1-1; D unresolved. Germline CDR1 MGHDK, CDR2 SYGVNS. The V end was cut by 4 bases, the J end by 10 bases, with 13 bases between. The CDR3 totals 12 residues.

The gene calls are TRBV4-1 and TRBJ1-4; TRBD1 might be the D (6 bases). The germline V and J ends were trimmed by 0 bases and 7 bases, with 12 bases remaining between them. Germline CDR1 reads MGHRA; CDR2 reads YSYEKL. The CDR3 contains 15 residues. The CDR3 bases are TGCGCCAGCAGCCAAGATCCGGGGGCGCGTGAAAAACTGTTTTTT. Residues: CASSQDPGAREKLFF.